A single sample gave rise to the 24 T cell receptor beta chains below, sequenced in a study of T cell responses to AZD1222 COVID-19 vaccine. The table came from immunoSEQ multiplex PCR; TCRdb's copy has only in-frame clones and leaves some out. This repertoire shows about 39,000 clones, roughly 88% found once; its top ten account for about a third. Sequenced material: peripheral blood, taken 28 days after the second AZD1222 dose. These receptors were collected from an adult who received the AZD1222 COVID-19 vaccine.

V gene TRBV2 combines with J gene TRBJ1-1; TRBD1 aligns across 7 bases. Germline CDR1 SNHLY, CDR2 FYNNEI. Trimming at V came to 8 bases and at J to 4 bases, leaving 7 bases not matched to a gene. The CDR3 consists of 13 residues. The CDR3 sequence is CASQQGSATEAFF. Written as DNA, the CDR3 is TGTGCCAGCCAACAGGGGAGCGCCACTGAAGCTTTCTTT.

The rearrangement links TRBV7-2 to TRBJ1-2; D unclear. Per germline, CDR1 SGHTA and CDR2 FQGNSA. Trimming took off 2 bases at V and 3 bases at J, with 7 bases between the two ends. This CDR3 contains 13 residues. The CDR3 is CASSLRRDYGYTF. The CDR3 nucleotides read TGTGCCAGCAGCTTACGGAGGGACTATGGCTACACCTTC.

V and J are TRBV6-6 and TRBJ1-1; no reliable D call. Germline-derived CDR1 and CDR2 are MNHNY and SVGAGI (reference sequence). V shed 0 bases and J shed 0 bases, with 5 bases lying between them. This CDR3 region has 14 residues. This chain's CDR3 is CASSYSRVNTEAFF. CDR3 in DNA: TGTGCCAGCAGTTACTCGAGGGTGAACACTGAAGCTTTCTTT.

This clone was detected once. V is TRBV19 and J is TRBJ1-2; 8 bases line up with TRBD1. CDR3 length: 14 amino acids. The J segment lost 4 bases and the V segment lost 8 bases, leaving 9 bases of the junction unmatched. CDR1 and CDR2 (germline): LNHDA, SQIVND (reference sequence). For the CDR3, the DNA is TGTGCCAGTCTCGACAGGGGAGGAAGCTATGGCTACACCTTC. This codes for CASLDRGGSYGYTF.

The chain recombines TRBV19 with TRBJ1-5, with TRBD1 identical over 7 bases. The ends lost 2 bases at V and 4 bases at J; junction bases unmatched: 14. Germline CDR1 and CDR2: LNHDA and SQIVND (reference sequence). This CDR3 has 18 residues. The CDR3 spells CASSISPISRDRNQPQHF. In nucleotides, the CDR3 is TGTGCCAGTAGTATATCCCCTATTAGCCGGGACAGAAATCAGCCCCAGCATTTT.

A word on this clone: Additional DNA sequences in this sample encode the identical CDR3. V gene TRBV2 combines with J gene TRBJ1-3, with a tentative D call TRBD1 (5 bases). The V gene's germline CDR1 is SNHLY and CDR2 FYNNEI. The CDR3 contains 14 residues. Trimming took 11 bases from V and 4 from J, leaving 18 bases between them. In nucleotides, the CDR3 is TGTGCCTCCCGGGAGACAGCTAGCGGAAACACCATATATTTT. The encoded protein is CASRETASGNTIYF.

The J gene is TRBJ2-3, the V gene TRBV5-8; D is perhaps TRBD1 or TRBD2 (6 bases each). The germline CDR1 and CDR2 sequences are SGHTS and YDEGEE. Trimming removed 1 base from V and 5 bases from J, with 14 bases in between. This CDR3 contains 15 residues. The CDR3 loop reads CASSLMGGAKDTQYF. The DNA for the CDR3 is TGTGCCAGCAGCTTGATGGGGGGCGCAAAAGATACGCAGTATTTT.

This chain uses TRBV5-1 with TRBJ2-3, with 8 bases that match TRBD2. The trim removed 4 bases at V and 0 bases at J, leaving 7 bases unmatched. The CDR3 sequence is 16 residues long. Germline values: CDR1 SGHRS, CDR2 YFSETQ. In DNA form, the CDR3 reads TGCGCCAGCAGCCCCTCTAGCGGGTCTAGCACAGATACGCAGTATTTT. Translating gives CASSPSSGSSTDTQYF.

This clone was observed a few times. The chain recombines TRBV5-6 with TRBJ1-1; no clear D. The CDR3 is 12 residues long. V was shortened by 0 bases and J by 8 bases, with 8 bases between the two germline ends. Germline CDR1 is SGHDT and CDR2 is YYEEEE. Here the CDR3 reads CASSLGVGEAFF. CDR3 in DNA: TGTGCCAGCAGCTTGGGTGTCGGGGAAGCTTTCTTT.

This clone was seen just once. V and J are TRBV12-3 or TRBV12-4 and TRBJ1-2, with a tentative D call TRBD1 (6 bases). The CDR3 contains 12 residues. The V and J ends lost 6 bases and 8 bases respectively, with 13 bases between them. The CDR3 reads CASSRSGTGYTF. The CDR3 DNA sequence: TGTGCCAGCAGCCGAAGTGGGACAGGCTACACCTTC.

The rearrangement uses TRBV14 and TRBJ2-4; the match to TRBD1 covers 8 bases. The CDR3 has 15 amino acids. V shed 1 base and J 3 bases; nucleotides not matched to a gene: 2. Germline CDR1 SGHDN, CDR2 FVKESK. The CDR3 sequence is CASSQVGQDKNIQYF. In DNA form, the CDR3 reads TGTGCCAGCAGCCAAGTGGGACAGGACAAAAACATTCAGTACTTC.

V gene TRBV7-9 combines with J gene TRBJ1-6; D uncertain. The germline V gene has CDR1 SEHNR and CDR2 FQNEAQ (reference sequence). This CDR3 has 14 residues. With 1 base removed from V and 10 bases from J, the gap between germline ends came to 11 bases. The CDR3 reads CASSLGGKGSPLHF. CDR3 nucleotides: TGTGCCAGCAGCTTAGGAGGGAAAGGCTCACCCCTCCACTTT.

The CDR3 DNA reads TGTGCCAGCAGTTTCGGGACGACTGAAGCTTTCTTT. It encodes CASSFGTTEAFF. The chain joins TRBV6-1 to TRBJ1-1, with D tentatively TRBD1 (5 bases). CDR1 is MNHNS and CDR2 is SASEGT in the germline V gene. The CDR3 length is 12 residues. With 5 bases removed from V and 5 bases from J, the gap between germline ends came to 9 bases.

This rearrangement joins TRBV4-2 to TRBJ1-2, with D uncertain. The ends were cut back, 0 bases at V and 7 bases at J, with 9 bases in the middle. This CDR3 comprises 13 residues. Germline CDR1 reads LGHNA; CDR2 reads YNFKEQ. The CDR3 loop reads CASSQEMRGGYTF. The CDR3 DNA reads as TGTGCCAGCAGCCAAGAAATGCGGGGTGGCTACACCTTC.

This clone has a single count. The rearrangement uses TRBV5-1 and TRBJ1-1, with D perhaps matching TRBD1 (5 bases). The germline gives CDR1 SGHRS, CDR2 YFSETQ. With 5 bases removed from V and 9 bases from J, the gap between germline ends came to 14 bases. CDR3 length: 12 amino acids. CDR3 bases: TGCGCCAGCAGGGCAGAAGCAGGGAAAGCTTTCTTT. Translating gives CASRAEAGKAFF.

V is TRBV9 and J is TRBJ2-7; TRBD1 might be the D (6 bases). Trimming pared 3 bases from V and 5 bases from J, leaving 12 bases between. The CDR3 loop spans 13 amino acids. The germline CDR1 and CDR2 sequences are SGDLS and YYNGEE. The CDR3 spells CASSETGWDEQYF. The CDR3 coding sequence is TGTGCCAGCAGCGAAACAGGGTGGGACGAGCAGTACTTC.

This clone was counted only a few times. A read error may produce the germline difference seen at one junction end. V usage is TRBV7-9 and J usage is TRBJ2-2; 7 bases map to TRBD1. This CDR3 comprises 11 residues. Germline-derived CDR1 and CDR2 are SEHNR and FQNEAQ (reference sequence). CDR3 protein: CASSLGLDRRF. CDR3 nucleotides: TGTGCCAGCAGCTTAGGTTTGGACAGGAGGTTT.

This clone was detected once. This chain links TRBV7-9 with TRBJ2-7, with D maybe TRBD1 (5 bases). The CDR3 is 14 residues long. Germline V CDR1 and CDR2: SEHNR, FQNEAQ (reference sequence). Trimming stripped 1 base from V and 3 bases from J, with 10 bases between. The CDR3 sequence: CASSLVDSLYEQYF. The CDR3 DNA reads as TGTGCCAGCAGCTTAGTTGACAGCCTCTACGAGCAGTACTTC. The full variable domain, rest sourced from reference TRBV7-9 and TRBJ2-7, is DTGVSQNPRHKITKRGQNVTFRCDPISEHNRLYWYRQTLGQGPEFLTYFQNEAQLEKSRLLSDRFSAERPKGSFSTLEIQRTEQGDSAMYLCASSLVDSLYEQYFGPGTRLTVT.

This clone was seen once. The rearrangement links TRBV19 to TRBJ1-1, with 8 bases matching TRBD1. CDR3 length: 16 residues. V trimming: 5 bases; J trimming: 2 bases; junction bases outside the gene matches: 10. The germline gives CDR1 LNHDA, CDR2 SQIVND (reference sequence). CDR3 in amino acids: CASSGRTGPTNTEAFF. The CDR3 DNA reads as TGTGCCAGTAGTGGACGGACAGGGCCAACAAACACTGAAGCTTTCTTT.

This clone came up once. V is TRBV7-6 and J is TRBJ2-5; 11 nucleotides agree with TRBD1. The junction had 8 bases not matched to a gene; V was cut back by 6 bases and J by 2 bases. The CDR3 consists of 16 residues. Germline CDR1 reads SGHVS; CDR2 reads FNYEAQ. The CDR3 loop is CASSRDRGMPQETQYF. The CDR3 region has the DNA TGTGCCAGCAGTCGGGACAGGGGGATGCCTCAAGAGACCCAGTACTTC. The whole variable domain, filled in from reference TRBV7-6 and TRBJ2-5, reads GAGVSQSPRYKVTKRGQDVALRCDPISGHVSLYWYRQALGQGPEFLTYFNYEAQQDKSGLPNDRFSAERPEGSISTLTIQRTEQRDSAMYRCASSRDRGMPQETQYFGPGTRLLVL.

The chain carries TRBV28 and TRBJ1-2, with 7 bases that match TRBD1. The CDR3 totals 14 residues. Trimming removed 10 bases from V and 1 base from J; junction bases left unmatched: 9. Germline V gene data show CDR1 as MDHEN and CDR2 as SYDVKM. CDR3 DNA sequence: TGTGCCATTTTAGGGACAGAGCTTAACTATGGCTACACCTTC. Residues: CAILGTELNYGYTF.

This clone was seen only once. The chain carries TRBV12-3 or TRBV12-4 and TRBJ1-2; D not resolved. V lost 6 bases, J lost 4 bases, and 9 bases lay in between. This CDR3 has 12 amino acids. CDR3 protein: CASSSSSYGYTF. The CDR3 DNA follows: TGTGCCAGCAGCTCGTCGAGCTATGGCTACACCTTC.

The chain joins TRBV4-2 to TRBJ2-3; TRBD1 agrees at 9 bases. From germline, CDR1 is LGHNA and CDR2 YNFKEQ. V lost 4 bases, J lost 0 bases, and 5 bases stayed unmatched. This CDR3 spans 16 amino acids. CDR3 in DNA: TGTGCCAGCAGCCCCGGGACAGGGTCTAGCACAGATACGCAGTATTTT. This codes for CASSPGTGSSTDTQYF.

The chain combines TRBV20-1 with TRBJ2-5, with D perhaps TRBD1 or TRBD2 (5 bases each). The CDR3 consists of 13 residues. V lost 3 bases to trimming and J lost 2 bases, with 10 bases between them. Germline V gene lookup returns CDR1 DFQATT and CDR2 SNEGSKA (reference sequence). CDR3 nucleotides: TGCAGTGCTAGTCAGGGACCACAAGAGACCCAGTACTTC. Residues: CSASQGPQETQYF.